The 28 T cell receptor beta chains in this list originate from one sample, sequenced in a study of blood T cell repertoires in COVID-19. Generated by immunoSEQ multiplex PCR, the TCRdb table keeps only in-frame clones and is missing some. The table lists a few hundred thousand clones, 75% to 90% of them singletons, with roughly 3.7% in the top ten. Sequencing input: PBMCs or T cells enriched from blood (not recorded which). These receptors all stem from a woman in her late teens or twenties in a cohort exposed to, infected with or recovered from COVID-19 (not recorded which).

This clone was observed a single time. The gene calls are TRBV28 and TRBJ1-4, with unresolved D. Trimming took off 2 bases at V and 10 bases at J, with 14 bases between the two ends. This CDR3 contains 14 residues. Germline V lookup: CDR1 MDHEN, CDR2 SYDVKM. CDR3 loop: CASSLGRAAGKLFF. The CDR3 nucleotides are TGTGCCAGCAGTTTAGGGAGGGCCGCCGGAAAACTGTTTTTT.

The genes are TRBV2 and TRBJ2-1, with 12 nucleotides matching TRBD2. This CDR3 is 14 amino acids long. J lost 6 bases, V lost 4 bases, and 1 base had no gene match. Germline values: CDR1 SNHLY, CDR2 FYNNEI. This CDR3 is CASSGGLAGNEQFF. Here the CDR3 DNA reads TGTGCCAGCAGTGGGGGACTAGCGGGCAATGAGCAGTTCTTC.

The rearrangement uses TRBV7-9 and TRBJ1-1; possible D gene TRBD1, 5 bases. The CDR3 extends over 16 amino acids. Germline assignment: CDR1 SEHNR and CDR2 FQNEAQ (reference sequence). Trimming removed 1 base from V and 5 bases from J, with 17 bases in between. The CDR3 region has the DNA TGTGCCAGCAGCTTAGTCCCCCCTAGGGGAGGGACTGAAGCTTTCTTT. It encodes CASSLVPPRGGTEAFF.

The rearrangement joins TRBV19 to TRBJ2-1, with 10 bases fitting TRBD1. The ends lost 3 bases at V and 5 bases at J; junction bases unmatched: 4. Per the germline V gene, CDR1 is LNHDA and CDR2 is SQIVND (reference sequence). The CDR3 covers 15 residues. CDR3 sequence: CASSIGTGANNEQFF. CDR3 nucleotides: TGTGCCAGTAGTATTGGGACAGGGGCTAACAATGAGCAGTTCTTC.

V is TRBV10-3 and J is TRBJ2-1, with 10 bases identical to TRBD2. The germline V gene has CDR1 ENHRY and CDR2 SYGVKD. The length of the CDR3 is 13 residues. Trimming took 8 bases from V and 7 from J; bases not matched to a gene: 5. Written as DNA, the CDR3 is TGTGCCATCGTTGCTAGCGGGAGTAATGAGCAGTTCTTC. Amino acid sequence: CAIVASGSNEQFF.

This sequence joins TRBV20-1 and TRBJ1-5, with unresolved D. Germline CDR1 is DFQATT and CDR2 is SNEGSKA (reference sequence). The length of the CDR3 is 14 residues. V shed 6 bases and J shed 4 bases, with 16 bases lying between them. CDR3 bases: TGCAGTGCCAGTCTTGGAGTCGGTAATCAGCCCCAGCATTTT. Encoded protein: CSASLGVGNQPQHF.

This clone was detected a few times. This rearrangement joins TRBV3-1 (or the pseudogene TRBV3-2) to TRBJ1-1; TRBD1 is a possible D gene (5 bases). Trimming cost V 3 bases and J 2 bases, with 7 bases left between them. The CDR3 sequence is 13 residues long. Germline values: CDR1 LGHDT, CDR2 YNNKEL (reference sequence). The CDR3 is CASSHGGNTEAFF. CDR3 sequence (DNA): TGTGCCAGCAGCCACGGGGGAAACACTGAAGCTTTCTTT.

The sample holds a few counts of this clone. J is TRBJ1-4 and V is TRBV4-2, with D hard to call. CDR3 length: 16 amino acids. V was trimmed by 0 bases and J by 3 bases, leaving 11 bases between them. Germline assignment: CDR1 LGHNA and CDR2 YNFKEQ. The CDR3 bases are TGTGCCAGCAGCCAAGAAGCCAGCCGGGCTAATGAAAAACTGTTTTTT. Residues: CASSQEASRANEKLFF.

This clone was found once. The chain is built from TRBV7-6 and TRBJ2-2; 8 nucleotides agree with TRBD1. CDR3 length: 17 amino acids. The germline CDR1 and CDR2 sequences are SGHVS and FNYEAQ. The J segment lost 4 bases and the V segment lost 4 bases, leaving 11 bases of the junction unmatched. DNA of the CDR3: TGTGCCAGCAGCTCTTCCTTGACAGGGGTAGTCACCGGGGAGCTGTTTTTT. Translated: CASSSSLTGVVTGELFF.

The chain links TRBV11-3 to TRBJ2-7, with D possibly being TRBD1 (6 bases). V was pared by 3 bases and J by 5 bases, with 17 bases between. This CDR3 is built from 15 residues. From germline, CDR1 is SGHNT and CDR2 YENEEA. The CDR3 DNA sequence: TGTGCCAGCAGCTTTCTGGTTCAGGGGACGCACGAGCAGTACTTC. This codes for CASSFLVQGTHEQYF.

There are a few counts of this clone. CDR3 nucleotide sequence: TGTGCCAGCAGCTTGGATACAATCCCCAATTCACCCCTCCACTTT. Its translation is CASSLDTIPNSPLHF. The chain has TRBV5-8 and TRBJ1-6; D gene unclear. The CDR3 sequence is 15 residues long. V was cut by 0 bases and J by 7 bases, with 11 bases left in between. Germline lookup yields CDR1 SGHTS and CDR2 YDEGEE.

This clone has a single count. This chain joins TRBV7-2 and TRBJ1-1; the D is unclear. Trimming removed 1 base from V and 11 bases from J, with 17 bases in between. The CDR3 is made up of 14 amino acids. Germline CDR1 reads SGHTA; CDR2 reads FQGNSA. CDR3 sequence (DNA): TGTGCCAGCAGCTTAGAATTCGTCAGCCGAGGGGCTTTCTTT. Encoded protein: CASSLEFVSRGAFF.

The chain combines TRBV28 with TRBJ1-5; 11 bases line up with TRBD1. This CDR3 region has 15 residues. The germline V gene has CDR1 MDHEN and CDR2 SYDVKM. The V gene end was trimmed by 4 bases and the J gene end by 5 bases; junction bases not matched to a gene: 4. CDR3: CASSSPGQGDQPQHF. For the CDR3, the DNA is TGTGCCAGCAGTTCCCCGGGACAGGGGGATCAGCCCCAGCATTTT.

This chain uses TRBV5-6 with TRBJ2-3; possible D gene TRBD2, 6 bases. The CDR3 extends over 14 amino acids. Germline CDR1 is SGHDT and CDR2 is YYEEEE. The V and J ends lost 3 bases and 1 base respectively, with 9 bases between them. The CDR3 spells CASSSWEGTDTQYF. The CDR3 nucleotides read TGTGCCAGCAGCTCGTGGGAGGGCACAGATACGCAGTATTTT.

The rearrangement uses TRBV28 and TRBJ2-1; D perhaps matches TRBD2 (6 bases). V lost 2 bases and J lost 2, with 13 bases in between. The CDR3 totals 16 residues. Germline V CDR1 and CDR2: MDHEN, SYDVKM. The CDR3 sequence is CASSLAGRITYNEQFF. The CDR3 DNA is TGTGCCAGCAGTTTAGCGGGACGGATCACCTACAATGAGCAGTTCTTC.

The chain couples TRBV24-1 to TRBJ1-5, with D unresolved. This CDR3 comprises 14 residues. V dropped 7 bases and J dropped 0 bases, with 9 bases sitting between them. Looked up from germline, CDR1 is KGHDR and CDR2 is SFDVKD. The DNA of the CDR3 is TGTGCCACCAGCTCGGGTTATAGCAATCAGCCCCAGCATTTT. The encoded protein is CATSSGYSNQPQHF.

The V call is TRBV15, the J call TRBJ1-4; D is undetermined. Germline lookup yields CDR1 LNHNV and CDR2 YYDKDF (reference sequence). Trimming removed 0 bases at V and 7 bases at J, with 15 bases between. This CDR3 is built from 16 residues. CDR3 sequence (DNA): TGTGCCACCAGCAGAGATAGAGGCAGCCACCGTGAAAAACTGTTTTTT. Translation gives CATSRDRGSHREKLFF.

Of note for this clone: A read error may account for a junction end that differs from germline. V gene TRBV7-7 combines with J gene TRBJ2-5, with D tentatively TRBD2 (6 bases). The germline V gene has CDR1 SSHAT and CDR2 FNYEAQ (reference sequence). This CDR3 has 14 amino acids. The CDR3 bases are TGTGCTAGCAGCTTAGAACTAGCATGGGAGACCCAGTACTTC. As protein: CASSLELAWETQYF.

The rearrangement links TRBV19 to TRBJ1-1, with TRBD1 matching 8 bases. The CDR3 totals 19 residues. CDR1 LNHDA and CDR2 SQIVND come from the germline V gene (reference sequence). V gave up 1 base and J gave up 3 bases; unmatched junction bases: 16. The CDR3 loop is CASSIADRGGAPTDTEAFF. The CDR3 nucleotides are TGTGCCAGTAGTATAGCTGACAGGGGAGGAGCGCCAACGGACACTGAAGCTTTCTTT.

The chain uses TRBV6-1 and TRBJ2-1; no firm D call. The CDR3 totals 13 residues. The germline V gene encodes CDR1 MNHNS and CDR2 SASEGT. Deletions cut 1 base from V and 9 bases from J, with 10 bases between. The CDR3 protein is CASSEGLVSEQFF. The DNA of the CDR3 is TGTGCCAGCAGTGAAGGGCTAGTGAGTGAGCAGTTCTTC.

The rearrangement joins TRBV19 to TRBJ2-1; the D gene is possibly TRBD2 (6 bases). Trimming shortened V by 5 bases and J by 9 bases, and 11 bases separated the two germline ends. The CDR3 is 12 residues long. Looked up from germline, CDR1 is LNHDA and CDR2 is SQIVND (reference sequence). In DNA, the CDR3 is TGTGCCAGTAGTCCGGGAGCTGGTGAGCAGTTCTTC. Translated, it gives CASSPGAGEQFF.

The chain uses TRBV9 and TRBJ1-6; 8 bases match TRBD1. Germline V lookup: CDR1 SGDLS, CDR2 YYNGEE. V gave up 2 bases and J gave up 7 bases; unmatched junction bases: 2. This CDR3 contains 14 residues. Here the CDR3 DNA reads TGTGCCAGCAGCGTCCACAGGGGGAATTCACCCCTCCACTTT. It is translated as CASSVHRGNSPLHF.

The table lists this clone with a count of one. This sequence joins TRBV19 and TRBJ1-5; 7 positions match TRBD1. CDR1 and CDR2 from the germline V gene are LNHDA and SQIVND (reference sequence). This CDR3 has 17 residues. With 7 bases clipped from V and 1 base from J, the junction kept 13 bases outside the gene matches. CDR3 loop: CASTEHPGTASNQPQHF. DNA for the CDR3: TGTGCCAGTACCGAACACCCCGGGACAGCCAGCAATCAGCCCCAGCATTTT.

The J gene is TRBJ1-1, the V gene TRBV13; D perhaps matches TRBD1 (6 bases). The germline V gene encodes CDR1 PRHDT and CDR2 FYEKMQ (reference sequence). The CDR3 has 16 amino acids. The ends were cut back, 3 bases at V and 2 bases at J, with 16 bases in the middle. The CDR3 sequence: CASSFGGAMGNTEAFF. The CDR3 DNA sequence: TGTGCCAGCAGCTTTGGGGGCGCGATGGGAAACACTGAAGCTTTCTTT.

The genes are TRBV6-6 and TRBJ2-5, with 13 bases that match TRBD2. V shed 7 bases, J shed 5 bases, and the junction held 4 bases outside the gene matches. The CDR3 runs 14 residues. Germline-derived CDR1 and CDR2 are MNHNY and SVGAGI (reference sequence). The CDR3 coding sequence is TGTGCCAGCACCGGGACTAGCGGGGATGAGACCCAGTACTTC. Translation: CASTGTSGDETQYF.

The J gene is TRBJ1-4, the V gene TRBV12-3 or TRBV12-4, with TRBD1 as a possible D gene (5 bases). Trimming shortened V by 5 bases and J by 8 bases, and 12 bases separated the two germline ends. The CDR3 covers 13 residues. The CDR3 DNA reads as TGTGCCAGCAGTACCTTCAGGGAAGAAAAACTGTTTTTT. Protein sequence: CASSTFREEKLFF.

This clone was recorded only once. The chain has TRBV6-5 and TRBJ2-7; D gene uncertain. CDR3 length: 11 residues. Between the trimmed V and J ends, which lost 7 bases and 0 bases, there was a span of 4 bases. Germline assignment: CDR1 MNHEY and CDR2 SVGAGI. The CDR3 nucleotides read TGTGCCAGCACTACCTCCTACGAGCAGTACTTC. Its protein is CASTTSYEQYF.

V usage is TRBV6-6 and J usage is TRBJ1-3, with 8 nucleotides matching TRBD1. V shed 2 bases and J 0 bases; nucleotides not matched to a gene: 3. This CDR3 spans 16 amino acids. Germline CDR1 is MNHNY and CDR2 is SVGAGI (reference sequence). The CDR3 DNA follows: TGTGCCAGCAGTTACCGGACAGGGACCTCTGGAAACACCATATATTTT. Encoded protein: CASSYRTGTSGNTIYF.